This entry is about one T cell receptor beta chain. An immunoSEQ assay, version v3.0, was performed at survey level. Measured with immunoSEQ multiplex PCR; TCRdb has only the in-frame clones, and not every one. This table has some 17,000 clones, under 85% appearing once. Germline CDR1 is LNHNV and CDR2 is YYDKDF (reference sequence). This CDR3 comprises 15 residues. V was trimmed by 4 bases and J by 2 bases, leaving 13 bases between them. This sample stems from a study of long-term antiretroviral therapy in people with HIV. The J gene is TRBJ2-3, the V gene TRBV15, with a weak D call TRBD2 (6 bases). The input for sequencing was unsorted PBMCs, taken around 2.1 years before starting antiretroviral therapy. The receptor was isolated from a man in his thirties or forties with HIV. The CDR3 region is CATSTVWGDTDTQYF. Written as DNA, the CDR3 is TGTGCCACCAGCACCGTTTGGGGGGACACAGATACGCAGTATTTT.